This T cell receptor beta chain comes out of a study of long-term antiretroviral therapy in people with HIV. Germline CDR1 and CDR2: SEHNR and FQNEAQ (reference sequence). The CDR3 has 13 residues. Trimming took 7 bases from V and 1 from J, leaving 10 bases between them. Every specimen held between roughly 0.95-10 million cryopreserved PBMC. These were thawed and washed before DNA extraction. Study-level findings and limits: Compared with controls, HIV repertoires showed narrower CDR3 length ranges. With ART, diversity went up but was still lower than in transplant donor controls.

Version v3.0 of the immunoSEQ assay was performed at survey level. The sequencing target was roughly 35,000-50,000 T-cell genomes per sample. Clones were sequenced by immunoSEQ multiplex PCR, and TCRdb holds only the in-frame ones, with some missing. The sample holds around 26,000 clones; about 88% are singletons and the top ten take roughly 4.8%. As concerns this clone: Its antigen is as yet unknown.

The receptor's source is a man between 40 and 49 years old with HIV. Sequencing was performed on unsorted PBMCs, taken roughly 2.6 years after starting antiretroviral therapy. The rearrangement joins TRBV7-9 to TRBJ1-1, with a weak D call TRBD1 (5 bases). The CDR3 DNA reads TGTGCCAGCAACAAAGGACAGAACACTGAAGCTTTCTTT. Its translation is CASNKGQNTEAFF.